This paragraph reports one T cell receptor (beta chain). Its antigen is still unknown. V was pared by 0 bases and J by 7 bases, with 6 bases between. CDR1 and CDR2 from the germline V gene are SGHTA and FQGNSA. The CDR3 consists of 13 residues. This sample was included in a study of T cell responses to AZD1222 COVID-19 vaccine. Study-wide results and limits: Of the AZD1222 recipients, only five to seven were seropositive at baseline. The donor group comprised mostly white British people and more females; the analysis possibly underestimated clonal diversity. The study found Spike-specific TCR breadth and depth rose after two AZD1222 doses. As reported, nearly half of all spike-specific TCRs target variant regions that are unmutated.

TCRdb's table, derived via immunoSEQ multiplex PCR, lists solely in-frame clones and lacks some. The table has 130,000 to 150,000 clones, approximately 89% seen once; the top ten hold less than 2.5%. The V and J genes are TRBV7-2 and TRBJ2-2; no reliable D call. The source material was peripheral blood, sampled on day 0 of AZD1222 vaccination. This sequence was found in an adult in good health. This CDR3 is CASSLAASGELFF. CDR3 bases: TGTGCCAGCAGCTTAGCGGCTAGCGGGGAGCTGTTTTTT. Complete variable domain (other parts from reference TRBV7-2 and TRBJ2-2): GAGVSQSPSNKVTEKGKDVELRCDPISGHTALYWYRQSLGQGLEFLIYFQGNSAPDKSGLPSDRFSAERTGGSVSTLTIQRTQQEDSAVYLCASSLAASGELFFGEGSRLTVL.